This is a list of T cell receptor beta chains from one sample in a study of post-analysis software for immune sequencing data. TCRdb analysed the PCR reads with MiXCR anew, one entry per CDR3 protein. This table has 500,000 to 600,000 distinct CDR3 sequences, 44% appearing once. Specimen: blood. The receptors here all came from a girl aged 10-17 years with multiple sclerosis. The CDR3 runs from the conserved cysteine through the conserved F or W. The D gene is left open where the match is weak. Clone size is shown for a subset of rows, as once, few, many or a class of expanded clone.

d_call: .
v_call: TRBV3-1
clone_size: .
j_call: TRBJ1-5
cdr3_nt: TGTGCCAGCAGCCAAGGGGGCAGGAATCAGCCCCAGCATTTT
cdr3_aa: CASSQGGRNQPQHF

d_call: TRBD2
v_call: TRBV6-6
clone_size: few
j_call: TRBJ2-5
cdr3_nt: TGTGCCAGCAGTTACTCGGCGGGGGGCTGGGGTGAGACCCAGTACTTC
cdr3_aa: CASSYSAGGWGETQYF

d_call: TRBD1
v_call: TRBV7-8
clone_size: .
j_call: TRBJ2-3
cdr3_nt: TGTGCCAGCAGCCTCTCCGGGACAGGGGGCGCGGGTACGCAGTATTTT
cdr3_aa: CASSLSGTGGAGTQYF

d_call: TRBD2
v_call: TRBV7-9
clone_size: .
j_call: TRBJ2-1
cdr3_nt: TGTGCCAGCAGCCCCGTGGGAATGAGCGGGACCGCGACCAAATCCAATGAGCAGTTCTTC
cdr3_aa: CASSPVGMSGTATKSNEQFF

d_call: TRBD1
v_call: TRBV3-1
clone_size: .
j_call: TRBJ1-2
cdr3_nt: TGTGCCAGCGGCTATGGACAGGGTAAAGGCTACACCTTC
cdr3_aa: CASGYGQGKGYTF

d_call: TRBD2
v_call: TRBV5-1
clone_size: .
j_call: TRBJ2-1
cdr3_nt: TGCGCCAGCAGCAAAGCTAGCGGGGGGGCGAGTGAGCAGTTCTTC
cdr3_aa: CASSKASGGASEQFF

d_call: TRBD2
v_call: TRBV10-3
clone_size: .
j_call: TRBJ2-7
cdr3_nt: TGTGCCATCGGTGAGCCTAGCGGGGCCTACGAGCAGTACTTC
cdr3_aa: CAIGEPSGAYEQYF

d_call: .
v_call: TRBV24-1
clone_size: .
j_call: TRBJ1-1
cdr3_nt: TGTGCCACCAGTGATTTCTCAAGAAAGAACACTGAAGCTTTCTTT
cdr3_aa: CATSDFSRKNTEAFF

d_call: .
v_call: TRBV6-6
clone_size: few
j_call: TRBJ1-4
cdr3_nt: TGTGCCAGCAGCAGAAAAAGGGGGGGTACTAATGAAAAACTGTTTTTT
cdr3_aa: CASSRKRGGTNEKLFF

d_call: TRBD1
v_call: TRBV20-1
clone_size: .
j_call: TRBJ1-5
cdr3_nt: TGCAGTGTTTTGACAGGGCCCAGAAGCAATCAGCCCCAGCATTTT
cdr3_aa: CSVLTGPRSNQPQHF

d_call: TRBD1
v_call: TRBV28
clone_size: .
j_call: TRBJ2-1
cdr3_nt: TGTGCCAGCAGTTTGTCGGGACAGGGGGGCTACAATGAGCAGTTCTTC
cdr3_aa: CASSLSGQGGYNEQFF

d_call: .
v_call: TRBV6-5
clone_size: .
j_call: TRBJ1-1
cdr3_nt: TGTGCCAGCAGTTACTCCCGCATGAACACTGAAGCTTTCTTT
cdr3_aa: CASSYSRMNTEAFF

d_call: .
v_call: TRBV4-1
clone_size: few
j_call: TRBJ1-4
cdr3_nt: TGCGCCAGCAGCCTCATGCCGACTAATGAAAAACTGTTTTTT
cdr3_aa: CASSLMPTNEKLFF

d_call: .
v_call: TRBV29-1
clone_size: few
j_call: TRBJ1-2
cdr3_nt: TGCAGCGTTTCCATTGGGGGTGAAGGCTACACCTTC
cdr3_aa: CSVSIGGEGYTF

d_call: .
v_call: TRBV20-1
clone_size: few
j_call: TRBJ2-5
cdr3_nt: TGCAGTGCTAGAGATTGGGGTGAGACCCAGTACTTC
cdr3_aa: CSARDWGETQYF

d_call: .
v_call: TRBV12-3/TRBV12-4
clone_size: many
j_call: TRBJ1-2
cdr3_nt: TGTGCCAGTTCGGACAGAAACTATGGCTACACCTTC
cdr3_aa: CASSDRNYGYTF

d_call: TRBD2
v_call: TRBV7-2
clone_size: few
j_call: TRBJ2-3
cdr3_nt: TGTGCCAGCAGCTTAAAGCGGGGGTACACAGATACGCAGTATTTT
cdr3_aa: CASSLKRGYTDTQYF

d_call: .
v_call: TRBV7-9
clone_size: few
j_call: TRBJ2-4
cdr3_nt: TGTGCCAGCAGCTCTTGGACAGGGAGGGACATTCAGTACTTC
cdr3_aa: CASSSWTGRDIQYF

d_call: .
v_call: TRBV5-1
clone_size: .
j_call: TRBJ2-3
cdr3_nt: TGCGCCAGCAGCTTAGAGACAGGCACCACAGATACGCAGTATTTT
cdr3_aa: CASSLETGTTDTQYF

d_call: .
v_call: TRBV12-3/TRBV12-4
clone_size: few
j_call: TRBJ2-3
cdr3_nt: TGTGCCAGCAGTTTAAAGGTCCGGAGGGGTACGCAGTATTTT
cdr3_aa: CASSLKVRRGTQYF

d_call: .
v_call: TRBV9
clone_size: .
j_call: TRBJ1-6
cdr3_nt: TGTGCCAGCAGCGTTGAGGCAGGGGCGAACTCACCCCTCCACTTT
cdr3_aa: CASSVEAGANSPLHF

d_call: TRBD1
v_call: TRBV4-1
clone_size: .
j_call: TRBJ1-2
cdr3_nt: TGCGCCAGCAGCCAAGATGAGGTCAACAGGGGGGGCTACACCTTC
cdr3_aa: CASSQDEVNRGGYTF

d_call: TRBD1
v_call: TRBV13
clone_size: once
j_call: TRBJ2-1
cdr3_nt: TGTGCCAGCAGCTTAGGCCGGGACAGGGCCTACAATGAGCTGTTCTTC
cdr3_aa: CASSLGRDRAYNELFF

d_call: TRBD1
v_call: TRBV12-3/TRBV12-4
clone_size: .
j_call: TRBJ1-5
cdr3_nt: TGTGCCAGCAGCACAGGGACAGAAAATCAGCCCCAGCATTTT
cdr3_aa: CASSTGTENQPQHF

d_call: .
v_call: TRBV7-9
clone_size: many
j_call: TRBJ2-7
cdr3_nt: TGTGCCAGCAGCTTAGAGACAGCCTACGAGCAGTACTTC
cdr3_aa: CASSLETAYEQYF

d_call: .
v_call: TRBV20-1
clone_size: .
j_call: TRBJ1-6
cdr3_nt: TGCAGTGCTAGTCCACGTCAGGGTGATTCACCCCTCCACTTT
cdr3_aa: CSASPRQGDSPLHF

d_call: TRBD1
v_call: TRBV12-3/TRBV12-4
clone_size: few
j_call: TRBJ1-2
cdr3_nt: TGTGCCAGCAGTTTAGGACAGGGACCCTACTATGGCTACACCTTC
cdr3_aa: CASSLGQGPYYGYTF

d_call: TRBD1
v_call: TRBV4-1
clone_size: few
j_call: TRBJ1-4
cdr3_nt: TGCGCCAGCAGCCAATCACAGGGGAATGAAAAACTGTTTTTT
cdr3_aa: CASSQSQGNEKLFF

d_call: .
v_call: TRBV5-1
clone_size: few
j_call: TRBJ1-1
cdr3_nt: TGCGCCAGCAGCTTGAACAGAATGAACACTGAAGCTTTCTTT
cdr3_aa: CASSLNRMNTEAFF

d_call: .
v_call: TRBV12-3/TRBV12-4
clone_size: .
j_call: TRBJ2-1
cdr3_nt: TGTGCCACCCACGGCCAGGAGGGATACAATGAGCAGTTCTTC
cdr3_aa: CATHGQEGYNEQFF

d_call: TRBD1
v_call: TRBV11-2
clone_size: .
j_call: TRBJ2-3
cdr3_nt: TGTGCCAGCAGCTACAGACAGGGATGGTCGGAGGATACGCAGTATTTT
cdr3_aa: CASSYRQGWSEDTQYF

d_call: .
v_call: TRBV7-9
clone_size: .
j_call: TRBJ2-1
cdr3_nt: TGTGCCAGCAGCTATAGGGTGAACTCCTACAATGAGCAGTTCTTC
cdr3_aa: CASSYRVNSYNEQFF

d_call: .
v_call: TRBV7-2
clone_size: once
j_call: TRBJ2-5
cdr3_nt: TGTGCCAGCAGCTTAACATTGCGCACGGACAACCAAGAGACCCAGTACTTC
cdr3_aa: CASSLTLRTDNQETQYF

d_call: .
v_call: TRBV20-1
clone_size: .
j_call: TRBJ2-5
cdr3_nt: TGCAGTGCTAGGGCCAAACAAGGGACTCAAGAGACCCAGTACTTC
cdr3_aa: CSARAKQGTQETQYF

d_call: .
v_call: TRBV12-3/TRBV12-4
clone_size: .
j_call: TRBJ2-7
cdr3_nt: TGTGCCAGCAGTTCCATGAGGGAGCAGTACTTC
cdr3_aa: CASSSMREQYF

d_call: .
v_call: TRBV5-6
clone_size: few
j_call: TRBJ1-2
cdr3_nt: TGTGCCAGCAATATTGGGGGGTTCTATGGCTACACCTTC
cdr3_aa: CASNIGGFYGYTF

d_call: .
v_call: TRBV20-1
clone_size: .
j_call: TRBJ1-1
cdr3_nt: TGCAGTGCGGCGCGGACATTATCGACTGAAGCTTTCTTT
cdr3_aa: CSAARTLSTEAFF

d_call: .
v_call: TRBV29-1
clone_size: .
j_call: TRBJ2-1
cdr3_nt: TGCAGCGCTATTTATGCCAGGCTCTACAATGAGCAGTTCTTC
cdr3_aa: CSAIYARLYNEQFF

d_call: TRBD2
v_call: TRBV5-1
clone_size: few
j_call: TRBJ2-1
cdr3_nt: TGCGCCAGCAGCCCTGGACTAGTTGAGCAGTTCTTC
cdr3_aa: CASSPGLVEQFF

d_call: TRBD2
v_call: TRBV12-3/TRBV12-4
clone_size: .
j_call: TRBJ2-7
cdr3_nt: TGTGCCAGCAGTGAAGCGGGATCTGCTTACGAGCAGTACTTC
cdr3_aa: CASSEAGSAYEQYF

d_call: .
v_call: TRBV10-3
clone_size: few
j_call: TRBJ1-2
cdr3_nt: TGTGCCATCAGTGAGTTAGGGGATGGCTACACCTTC
cdr3_aa: CAISELGDGYTF

d_call: TRBD1
v_call: TRBV20-1
clone_size: .
j_call: TRBJ1-2
cdr3_nt: TGCAGTGCTATACGGACAGGGGTAGACTATGGCTACACCTTC
cdr3_aa: CSAIRTGVDYGYTF

d_call: .
v_call: TRBV9
clone_size: .
j_call: TRBJ1-1
cdr3_nt: TGTGCCAGCAGCGCGGGACGGGTAAACACTGAAGCTTTCTTT
cdr3_aa: CASSAGRVNTEAFF

d_call: TRBD1
v_call: TRBV14
clone_size: once
j_call: TRBJ2-4
cdr3_nt: TGTGCCAGCAGCCAAGAATGGACAGGTGAAAACATTCAGTACTTC
cdr3_aa: CASSQEWTGENIQYF

d_call: .
v_call: TRBV28
clone_size: once
j_call: TRBJ2-1
cdr3_nt: TGTGCCGGCAGTTTACTCGGGGAGCAGTTCTTC
cdr3_aa: CAGSLLGEQFF